Presented here are 18 T cell receptor beta chains from one specimen sequenced in a study of cytomegalovirus exposure and HLA in healthy donors. 13 Jbeta primers and 60 Vbeta primers were used for the PCR. Generated by immunoSEQ multiplex PCR, the TCRdb table keeps only in-frame clones and is missing some. The specimen's table records approximately 110,000 clones. The source material was PBMCs. The receptors stem from a man aged 18 to 29 in good health and CMV-seronegative.

The rearrangement links TRBV30 to TRBJ2-1, with unresolved D. In germline, CDR1 is GTSNPN, CDR2 SVGIG (reference sequence). This CDR3 has 15 amino acids. Trimming took 0 bases from V and 5 from J, leaving 14 bases between them. CDR3 DNA: TGTGCCTGGAGTGTACCCCTAGGCTACAACAATGAGCAGTTCTTC. Amino acids: CAWSVPLGYNNEQFF.

The chain joins TRBV9 to TRBJ2-7; D is possibly TRBD2 (5 bases). Germline CDR1 and CDR2: SGDLS and YYNGEE. V lost 0 bases to trimming and J lost 5 bases, with 9 bases between them. There are 13 residues in the CDR3. The CDR3 sequence is CASSVDRGDEQYF. CDR3 sequence (DNA): TGTGCCAGCAGCGTAGATCGGGGTGACGAGCAGTACTTC. The whole variable domain, remainder taken from reference TRBV9 and TRBJ2-7, is DSGVTQTPKHLITATGQRVTLRCSPRSGDLSVYWYQQSLDQGLQFLIQYYNGEERAKGNILERFSAQQFPDLHSELNLSSLELGDSALYFCASSVDRGDEQYFGPGTRLTVT.

The chain is built from TRBV10-1 and TRBJ2-3; D call uncertain. The germline CDR1 and CDR2 sequences are WNHNN and SYGVQD (reference sequence). This CDR3 spans 13 amino acids. Trimming stripped 1 base from V and 2 bases from J, with 4 bases between. DNA of the CDR3: TGCGCCAGCAGTGAGTACTTCACAGATACGCAGTATTTT. Encoded protein: CASSEYFTDTQYF.

The genes are TRBV9 and TRBJ2-3, with D hard to call. This CDR3 has 12 amino acids. V was trimmed by 0 bases and J by 3 bases, leaving 2 bases between them. The germline V gene has CDR1 SGDLS and CDR2 YYNGEE. CDR3 in DNA: TGTGCCAGCAGCGTAGCTACAGATACGCAGTATTTT. It yields the protein CASSVATDTQYF. The entire variable domain, with the rest obtained from reference TRBV9 and TRBJ2-3, is as follows: DSGVTQTPKHLITATGQRVTLRCSPRSGDLSVYWYQQSLDQGLQFLIQYYNGEERAKGNILERFSAQQFPDLHSELNLSSLELGDSALYFCASSVATDTQYFGPGTRLTVL.

The chain links TRBV6-5 to TRBJ1-1; 7 bases match TRBD1. The ends lost 5 bases at V and 5 bases at J; junction bases unmatched: 5. The germline gives CDR1 MNHEY, CDR2 SVGAGI. This CDR3 has 13 residues. The CDR3, as DNA: TGTGCCAGCAGTGACAGGGCTAGAACTGAAGCTTTCTTT. Encoded protein: CASSDRARTEAFF.

The V and J genes are TRBV7-3 and TRBJ2-3, with TRBD1 as a possible D gene (5 bases). Germline CDR1 is SGHTA and CDR2 is FQGTGA. CDR3 length equals 14 residues. Trimming removed 5 bases from V and 7 bases from J, with 16 bases in between. In DNA form, the CDR3 reads TGTGCCAGCAGCCCCCTTGACAGCACCAATACGCAGTATTTT. Translation gives CASSPLDSTNTQYF.

This chain joins TRBV9 and TRBJ1-6; 7 bases match TRBD1. The CDR3 length is 14 residues. Germline V CDR1 and CDR2: SGDLS, YYNGEE. Germline trimming cut 0 bases from V and 10 bases from J; bases unmatched to any gene: 4. CDR3 protein: CASSVDRGRSPLHF. The CDR3 nucleotides read TGTGCCAGCAGCGTAGACAGGGGAAGATCACCCCTCCACTTT.

The genes are TRBV9 and TRBJ1-2, with D tentatively TRBD1 (5 bases). Trimming stripped 4 bases from V and 2 bases from J, with 21 bases between. Germline-derived CDR1 and CDR2 are SGDLS and YYNGEE. CDR3 size: 17 residues. CDR3 region: CASSTRAHLGQNYGYTF. The CDR3 DNA reads TGTGCCAGCAGCACCAGGGCGCATTTGGGGCAAAACTATGGCTACACCTTC.

The chain employs TRBV7-9 and TRBJ1-5, with TRBD1 matching 9 bases. Germline V gene sequence: CDR1 SEHNR, CDR2 FQNEAQ (reference sequence). The CDR3 contains 15 residues. V lost 5 bases to trimming and J lost 6 bases; unmatched junction nucleotides: 8. The CDR3 DNA is TGTGCCAGCAGCCCCGGGACAGGGAACGGTCAGCCCCAGCATTTT. This codes for CASSPGTGNGQPQHF.

This sequence joins TRBV30 and TRBJ2-2, with TRBD1 as a possible D gene (5 bases). V lost 3 bases and J 7 bases, leaving 15 bases between the germline ends. The CDR3 covers 14 residues. Germline V lookup: CDR1 GTSNPN, CDR2 SVGIG (reference sequence). The CDR3 coding sequence is TGTGCCTGGAGGCCTCAGGGAAGCGACGGGGAGCTGTTTTTT. It codes for CAWRPQGSDGELFF.

On this clone itself: The same CDR3 arises from other DNA sequences in this sample as well. The chain is built from TRBV30 and TRBJ1-3; a possible D gene is TRBD1 (6 bases). The CDR3 sequence is 14 residues long. Between the trimmed V and J ends, which lost 3 bases and 0 bases, there was a span of 9 bases. Germline V lookup: CDR1 GTSNPN, CDR2 SVGIG (reference sequence). CDR3 nucleotide sequence: TGTGCCTGGAGACAGGGTTCCTCTGGAAACACCATATATTTT. This codes for CAWRQGSSGNTIYF.

The rearrangement links TRBV28 to TRBJ1-1; possible D gene TRBD1, 6 bases. The ends were cut back, 2 bases at V and 8 bases at J, with 12 bases in the middle. The CDR3 totals 13 residues. Germline V gene data show CDR1 as MDHEN and CDR2 as SYDVKM. CDR3 sequence: CASSLLGTGEAFF. As DNA, the CDR3 is TGTGCCAGCAGTTTACTTGGTACAGGGGAAGCTTTCTTT.

This rearrangement joins TRBV6-1 to TRBJ2-7; D is unresolved. The V end lost 6 bases, the J end lost 2 bases, and 11 bases lay between the germline ends. CDR1 MNHNS and CDR2 SASEGT come from the germline V gene. This CDR3 is 13 amino acids long. The CDR3 DNA is TGTGCCAGCAGGGTGGGCCTACCCTACGAGCAGTACTTC. Amino acids: CASRVGLPYEQYF.

V usage is TRBV19 and J usage is TRBJ1-6; 11 nucleotides agree with TRBD1. From germline, CDR1 is LNHDA and CDR2 SQIVND (reference sequence). This CDR3 region has 16 residues. J lost 10 bases, V lost 8 bases, and 13 bases had no gene match. CDR3 coding DNA: TGTGCCAGTGGGGACAGGGGGGACCCACGGCGGTCACCCCTCCACTTT. Its protein is CASGDRGDPRRSPLHF.

The V and J genes are TRBV4-1 and TRBJ1-3; D possibly corresponds to TRBD1 (6 bases). Trimming pared 3 bases from V and 3 bases from J, leaving 9 bases between. CDR3 length: 14 amino acids. Germline lookup yields CDR1 MGHRA and CDR2 YSYEKL. The CDR3 region has the DNA TGCGCCAGCAGCCAGGGGGCTGGTGGAAACACCATATATTTT. Its protein product is CASSQGAGGNTIYF.

The chain couples TRBV10-3 to TRBJ1-1; D gene unclear. Germline loops: CDR1 ENHRY, CDR2 SYGVKD. This CDR3 contains 12 residues. The ends were cut back, 3 bases at V and 2 bases at J, with 4 bases in the middle. The CDR3 DNA is TGTGCCATCAGTGACAGAAACACTGAAGCTTTCTTT. It specifies CAISDRNTEAFF.

This chain joins TRBV29-1 and TRBJ2-5; 12 bases match TRBD1. The CDR3 has 14 amino acids. Losses at the gene ends were 7 bases for V and 5 bases for J; bases not matched to a gene: 8. Germline CDR1 reads SQVTM; CDR2 reads ANQGSEA. CDR3 protein: CSARDRGRRETQYF. CDR3 DNA: TGCAGCGCCCGGGACAGGGGGCGCCGGGAGACCCAGTACTTC.

The chain combines TRBV30 with TRBJ1-2; the D is unclear. CDR3 length: 14 residues. Trimming cost V 3 bases and J 1 base, with 12 bases left between them. CDR1 and CDR2 from the germline V gene are GTSNPN and SVGIG (reference sequence). The CDR3 coding sequence is TGTGCCTGGAGGGTCGGTAATTATAACTATGGCTACACCTTC. This codes for CAWRVGNYNYGYTF. The variable domain in full, completed from reference TRBV30 and TRBJ1-2, reads SQTIHQWPATLVQPVGSPLSLECTVEGTSNPNLYWYRQAAGRGLQLLFYSVGIGQISSEVPQNLSASRPQDRQFILSSKKLLLSDSGFYLCAWRVGNYNYGYTFGSGTRLTVV.